This T cell receptor beta chain appears in the sequencing data of a study of identical twins. Germline values: CDR1 SGDLS, CDR2 YYNGEE. This CDR3 is 12 amino acids long. V lost 6 bases to trimming and J lost 7 bases; unmatched junction nucleotides: 3. Each CDR3 protein is one row after TCRdb ran MiXCR on the 5' RACE reads. The repertoire holds a few hundred thousand distinct CDR3 sequences, with about 15% as singletons. This same sample was also part of a study on yellow fever vaccine responses in identical twins.

The origin of this receptor is a woman between 18 and 29 years old in good health. This rearrangement joins TRBV9 to TRBJ2-2; 7 bases match TRBD1. The sample taken for sequencing was CD4+ T cells sorted from blood. The CDR3 coding sequence is TGTGCCAGCACGACAGGGAACGGGGAGCTGTTTTTT. This translates into CASTTGNGELFF.